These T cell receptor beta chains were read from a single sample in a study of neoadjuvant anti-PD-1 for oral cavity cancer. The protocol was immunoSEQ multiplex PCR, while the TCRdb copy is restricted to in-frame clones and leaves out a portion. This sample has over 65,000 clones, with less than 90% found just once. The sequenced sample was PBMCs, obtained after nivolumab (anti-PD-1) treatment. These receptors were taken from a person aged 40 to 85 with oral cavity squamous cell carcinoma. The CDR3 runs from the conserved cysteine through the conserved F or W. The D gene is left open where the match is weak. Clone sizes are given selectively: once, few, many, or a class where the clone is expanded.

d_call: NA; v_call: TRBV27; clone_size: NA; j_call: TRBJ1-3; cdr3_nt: TGTGCCAGCAGTCCCGGGACGCGAAACACCATATATTTT; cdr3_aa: CASSPGTRNTIYF
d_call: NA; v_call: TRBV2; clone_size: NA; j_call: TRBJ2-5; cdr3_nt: TGTGCCAGCAGTGCCCAGACAGGGAGGGAGACCCAGTACTTC; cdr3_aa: CASSAQTGRETQYF
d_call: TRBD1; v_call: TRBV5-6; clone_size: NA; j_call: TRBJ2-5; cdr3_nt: TGTGCCAGCAGCTTGGGGTGGACAGGGCAGGAGACCCAGTACTTC; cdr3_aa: CASSLGWTGQETQYF
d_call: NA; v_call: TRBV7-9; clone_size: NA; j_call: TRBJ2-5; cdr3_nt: TGTGCCAGCAGCCAGGAGGGGGAGACCCAGTACTTC; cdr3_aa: CASSQEGETQYF
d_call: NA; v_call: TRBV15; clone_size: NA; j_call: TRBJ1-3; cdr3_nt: TGTGCCACCAGCGCAACACACTCTGGAAACACCATATATTTT; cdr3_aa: CATSATHSGNTIYF
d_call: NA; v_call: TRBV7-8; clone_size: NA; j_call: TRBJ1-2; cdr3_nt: TGTGCCAGCAGCCCGCTTCGGGCTTCTAACTATGGCTACACCTTC; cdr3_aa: CASSPLRASNYGYTF
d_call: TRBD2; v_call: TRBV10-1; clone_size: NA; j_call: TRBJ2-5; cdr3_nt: TGCGCCAGCAGTGAGGGCCTAGCGGGAACCAGGGAGACCCAGTACTTC; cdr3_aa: CASSEGLAGTRETQYF
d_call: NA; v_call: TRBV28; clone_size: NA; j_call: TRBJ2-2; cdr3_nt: TGTGCCAGCAGTAAAGGGTTAAACACCGGGGAGCTGTTTTTT; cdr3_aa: CASSKGLNTGELFF
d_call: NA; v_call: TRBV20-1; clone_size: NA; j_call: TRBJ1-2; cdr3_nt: TGCAGTCAGAACGCTTTGGATGGCTACACCTTC; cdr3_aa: CSQNALDGYTF
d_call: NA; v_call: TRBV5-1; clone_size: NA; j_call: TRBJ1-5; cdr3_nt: TGCGCCAGCAGCCCAGACACTCTTAGCAATCAGCCCCAGCATTTT; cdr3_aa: CASSPDTLSNQPQHF
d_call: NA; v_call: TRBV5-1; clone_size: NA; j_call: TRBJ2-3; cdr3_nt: TGCGCCAGCAGCTTGTATCCGGGAAGGAGCACAGATACGCAGTATTTT; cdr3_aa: CASSLYPGRSTDTQYF
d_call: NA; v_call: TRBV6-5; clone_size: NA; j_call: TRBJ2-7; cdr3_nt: TGTGCCAGCAGAGGAGGACTGTCCTACGAGCAGTACTTC; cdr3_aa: CASRGGLSYEQYF
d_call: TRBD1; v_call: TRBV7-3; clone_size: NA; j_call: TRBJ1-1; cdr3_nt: TGTGCCAGCAGCTCCTCGGCGAACAGGGGGAACACTGAAGCTTTCTTT; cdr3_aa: CASSSSANRGNTEAFF
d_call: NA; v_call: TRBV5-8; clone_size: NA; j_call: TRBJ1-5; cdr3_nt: TGTGCCAGCAGCCCCGGGGGGATCCGGCAGCCCCAGCATTTT; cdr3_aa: CASSPGGIRQPQHF
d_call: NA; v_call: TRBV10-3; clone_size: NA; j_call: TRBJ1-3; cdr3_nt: TGTGCCATCAGTGAGTCGATGGGAGACACCGGAAACACCATATATTTT; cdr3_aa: CAISESMGDTGNTIYF
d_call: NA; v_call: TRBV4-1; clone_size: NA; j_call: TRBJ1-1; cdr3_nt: TGCGCCAGCAGCCACCTCCGTACAGTGAACACTGAAGCTTTCTTT; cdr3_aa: CASSHLRTVNTEAFF
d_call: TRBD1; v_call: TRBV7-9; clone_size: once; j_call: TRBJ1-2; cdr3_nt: TGTGCCAGCAGCTTGGGACAGCCCTTTGGCTACACCTTC; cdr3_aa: CASSLGQPFGYTF
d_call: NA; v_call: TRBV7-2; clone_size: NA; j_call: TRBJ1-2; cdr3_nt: TGTGCCAGCAGCTTACAGGGGACGTTATATGGCTACACCTTC; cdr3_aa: CASSLQGTLYGYTF
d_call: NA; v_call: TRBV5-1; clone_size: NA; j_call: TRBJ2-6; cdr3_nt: TGCGCCAGCAGCTTGGATGGGTCCAGAGGCTCTGGGGCCAACGTCCTGACTTTC; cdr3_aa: CASSLDGSRGSGANVLTF
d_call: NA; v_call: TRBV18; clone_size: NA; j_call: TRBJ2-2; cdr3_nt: TGTGCCAGCTCACCACGGGTCAGGGAAGGCGGGGAGCTGTTTTTT; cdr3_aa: CASSPRVREGGELFF
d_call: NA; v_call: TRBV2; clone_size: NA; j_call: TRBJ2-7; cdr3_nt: TGTGCCAGCTGTGGTACCTTCCTCTCCTACGAGCAGTACTTC; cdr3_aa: CASCGTFLSYEQYF
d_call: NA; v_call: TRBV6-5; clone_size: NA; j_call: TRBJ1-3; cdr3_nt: TGTGCCGCCCGGGGGAACTCTGGAAACACCATATATTTT; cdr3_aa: CAARGNSGNTIYF
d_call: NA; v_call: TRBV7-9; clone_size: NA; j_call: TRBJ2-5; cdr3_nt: TGTGCCAGCAGCTTTTCTCAGGGTAGTGGCCAAGAGACCCAGTACTTC; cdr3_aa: CASSFSQGSGQETQYF
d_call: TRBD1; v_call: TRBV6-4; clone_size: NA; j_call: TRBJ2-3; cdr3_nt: TGTGCCAGCAGTGAGGGACAGGGGGCTGATACGCAGTATTTT; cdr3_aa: CASSEGQGADTQYF
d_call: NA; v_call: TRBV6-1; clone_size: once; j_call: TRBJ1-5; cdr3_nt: TGTGCCAGCAGTGATCGAAGGCAGGGGCTTCAGCCCCAACATTTT; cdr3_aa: CASSDRRQGLQPQHF
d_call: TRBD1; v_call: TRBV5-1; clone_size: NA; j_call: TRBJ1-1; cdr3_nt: TGCGCCAGCAGCTCGCTCGGACAGGGGGCATTTAGGAACACTGAAGCTTTCTTT; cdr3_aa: CASSSLGQGAFRNTEAFF
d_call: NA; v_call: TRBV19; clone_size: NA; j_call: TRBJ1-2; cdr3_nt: TGTGCCAGTAGTATGGGGGTTTCTCTACATGGCTACACCTTC; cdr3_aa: CASSMGVSLHGYTF
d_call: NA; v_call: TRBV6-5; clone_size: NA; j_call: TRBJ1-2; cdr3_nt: TGTGCCAGCAGAAGGGACTTAAACTATGGCTACACCTTC; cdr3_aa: CASRRDLNYGYTF
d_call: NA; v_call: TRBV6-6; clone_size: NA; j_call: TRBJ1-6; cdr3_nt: TGTGCCAGCAGTTATTTGGCGATACCTTATAATTCACCCCTCCACTTT; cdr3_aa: CASSYLAIPYNSPLHF
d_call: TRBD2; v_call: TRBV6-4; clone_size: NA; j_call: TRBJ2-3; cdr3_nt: TGTGCCAGCAGTCGCGGGAGTGGCACAGATACGCAGTATTTT; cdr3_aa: CASSRGSGTDTQYF
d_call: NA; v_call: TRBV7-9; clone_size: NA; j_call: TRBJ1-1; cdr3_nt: TGTGTTAGTGGGGCCTCCTTGGGGTACACTGAAGCTTTCTTT; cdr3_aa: CVSGASLGYTEAFF
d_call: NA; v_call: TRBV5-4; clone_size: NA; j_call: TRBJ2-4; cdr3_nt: TGTGCCAGCAGTCAGGGGGGCAACATTCAGTACTTC; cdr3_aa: CASSQGGNIQYF
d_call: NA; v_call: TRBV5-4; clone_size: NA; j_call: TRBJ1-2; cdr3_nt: TGTGCCAGCAGCTTGCGGGGACGGGGGGGGAGTAGAGGCTACACCTTC; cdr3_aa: CASSLRGRGGSRGYTF
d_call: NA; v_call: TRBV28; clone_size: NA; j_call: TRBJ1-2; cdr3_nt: TGTGCCAGCAGTGAGGGGAGTTATGGCTACACCTTC; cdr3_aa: CASSEGSYGYTF
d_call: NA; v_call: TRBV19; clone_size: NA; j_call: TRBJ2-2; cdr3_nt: TGTGCCAGTAGTATTTGGGCCCCGAGGTATTCCGGGGAGCTGTTTTTT; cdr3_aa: CASSIWAPRYSGELFF
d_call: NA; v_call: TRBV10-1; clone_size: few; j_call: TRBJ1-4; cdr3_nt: TGCGCCACACCGGGACGGCCCAATGAAAAACTGTTTTTT; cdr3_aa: CATPGRPNEKLFF
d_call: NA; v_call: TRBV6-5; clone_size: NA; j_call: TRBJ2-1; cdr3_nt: TGTGCCAGCAGTTCCGCGTACAATGAGCAGTTCTTC; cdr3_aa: CASSSAYNEQFF
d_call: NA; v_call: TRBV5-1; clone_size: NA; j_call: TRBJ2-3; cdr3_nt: TGCGCCAGCAGCTTGGCTCCGGGGGCGGGGACAGATACGCAGTATTTT; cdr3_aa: CASSLAPGAGTDTQYF
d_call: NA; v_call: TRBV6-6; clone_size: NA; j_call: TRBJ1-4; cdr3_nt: TGTGCCAGCAGTTGGCGAGCTTCTGCAACTAATGAAAAACTGTTTTTT; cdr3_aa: CASSWRASATNEKLFF
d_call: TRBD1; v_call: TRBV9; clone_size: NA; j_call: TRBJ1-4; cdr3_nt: TGTGCCAGCAGCGGACAGGGATGGACTAATGAAAAACTGTTTTTT; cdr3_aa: CASSGQGWTNEKLFF
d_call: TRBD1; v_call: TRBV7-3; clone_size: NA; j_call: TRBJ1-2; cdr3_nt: TGTGCCAGCAGCTTAACTCCGGACAGGGGCTACACCTTC; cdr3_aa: CASSLTPDRGYTF
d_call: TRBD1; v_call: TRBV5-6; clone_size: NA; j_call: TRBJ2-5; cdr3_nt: TGTGCCAGCAGCTGGGGACAGGGGGCGCGAGAGACCCAGTACTTC; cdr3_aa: CASSWGQGARETQYF
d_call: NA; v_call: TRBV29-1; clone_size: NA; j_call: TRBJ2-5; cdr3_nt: TGCAGCGTTGATTTACAAGAGACCCAGTACTTC; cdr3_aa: CSVDLQETQYF
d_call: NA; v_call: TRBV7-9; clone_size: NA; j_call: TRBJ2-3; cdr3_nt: TGTGCCAGCAGCTTACAGAGCACAGATACGCAGTATTTT; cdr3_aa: CASSLQSTDTQYF
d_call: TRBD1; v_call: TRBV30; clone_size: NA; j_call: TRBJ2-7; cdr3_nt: TGTGCCGGGACGATGACAGGGCCCTACGAGCAGTACTTC; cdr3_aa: CAGTMTGPYEQYF
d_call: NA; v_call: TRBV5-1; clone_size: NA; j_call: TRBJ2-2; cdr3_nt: TGCGCCAGCAGCTTGGCCGGAGGAGGGAGCGGGGAGCTGTTTTTT; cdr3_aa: CASSLAGGGSGELFF
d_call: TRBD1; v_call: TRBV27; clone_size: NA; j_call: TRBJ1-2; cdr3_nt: TGTGCCAGCAGTCTAGGGGGACAGGGATTTGGCTACACCTTC; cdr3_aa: CASSLGGQGFGYTF
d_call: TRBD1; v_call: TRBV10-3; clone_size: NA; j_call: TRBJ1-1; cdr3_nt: TGTGCCACCATTGGGCTTGGCGGAGTAGGGACAGGGAACACTGAAGCTTTCTTT; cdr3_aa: CATIGLGGVGTGNTEAFF
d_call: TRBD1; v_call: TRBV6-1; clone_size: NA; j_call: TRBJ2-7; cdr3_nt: TGTGCCAGCAGTTCGAACAGGGGTCCCTACGAGCAGTACTTC; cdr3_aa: CASSSNRGPYEQYF
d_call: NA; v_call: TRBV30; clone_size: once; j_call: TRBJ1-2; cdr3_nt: TGTGCCTGGAGTTTCAACAGAGCCTATGGCTACACCTTC; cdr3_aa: CAWSFNRAYGYTF
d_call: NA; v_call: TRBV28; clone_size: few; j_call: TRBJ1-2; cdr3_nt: TGTGCCAGCAGTTCAGGGCTCAACTATGGCTACACCTTC; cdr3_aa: CASSSGLNYGYTF
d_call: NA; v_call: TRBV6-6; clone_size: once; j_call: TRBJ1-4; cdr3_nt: TGTGCCAGCAGTTACGGTTGGGGAGTAGATGAAAAACTGTTTTTT; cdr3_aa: CASSYGWGVDEKLFF
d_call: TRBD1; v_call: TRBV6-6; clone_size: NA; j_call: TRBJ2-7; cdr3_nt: TGTGCCAGCAAATGGGGACAGGGCCCCTACGAGCAGTACTTC; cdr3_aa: CASKWGQGPYEQYF
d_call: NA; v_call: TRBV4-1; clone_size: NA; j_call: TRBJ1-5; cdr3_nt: TGCGCCAGCAGCCAAGATTCAGGACAAAATAGCAATCAGCCCCAGCATTTT; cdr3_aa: CASSQDSGQNSNQPQHF
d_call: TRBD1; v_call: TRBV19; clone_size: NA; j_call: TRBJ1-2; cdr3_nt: TGTGCCAGTAGTATTAAGGAGACAGGGCGCATGCAGGACTTC; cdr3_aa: CASSIKETGRMQDF
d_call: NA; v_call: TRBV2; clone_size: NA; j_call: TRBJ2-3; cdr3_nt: TGTGCCAGCAGTGAATTGGCCCCTAGTGTAGCAGATACGCAGTATTTT; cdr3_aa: CASSELAPSVADTQYF
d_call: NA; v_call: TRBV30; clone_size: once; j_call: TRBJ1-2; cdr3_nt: TGTGCCTGGAGGGGAGGAATTTCTTACTATGGCTACACCTTC; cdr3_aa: CAWRGGISYYGYTF
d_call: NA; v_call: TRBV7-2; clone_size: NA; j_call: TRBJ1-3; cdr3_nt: TGTGCCAGCAGCTTAGCGCCAGGATCTGGAAACACCATATATTTT; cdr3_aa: CASSLAPGSGNTIYF
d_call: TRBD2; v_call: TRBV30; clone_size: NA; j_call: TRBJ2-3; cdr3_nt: TGTGCCTGGACGAGCGGGGTTAGCACAGATACGCAGTATTTT; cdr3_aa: CAWTSGVSTDTQYF
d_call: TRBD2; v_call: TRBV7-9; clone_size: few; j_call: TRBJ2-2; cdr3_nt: TGTGCCAGCAGCCCCGGACTAGCGGGTACGAACACCGGGGAGCTGTTTTTT; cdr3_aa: CASSPGLAGTNTGELFF